The T cell receptor beta chain described here comes from a study of Ad26.COV2.S vaccination and SARS-CoV-2 variants. Looking at the study overall: The donor was enrolled in the Ad26.COV2.S arm of the COV1001 trial. Ad26.COV2.S, an intramuscular injection, was given once or twice 56 days apart. Whole-study results and caveats: Those who received the vaccine showed greater spike-specific TCR breadth than those given placebo. Reports say spike-specific CD8+ and CD4+ T cell responses covered substantial breadth after vaccination.

Treatment of the sample: around 19 received Ad26.COV2.S at low or high dose, single or two shots; several received placebo; per-sample allocation not given. Sampling happened 63 days after the first vaccine or placebo injection. The protocol was immunoSEQ multiplex PCR, while the TCRdb copy is restricted to in-frame clones and leaves out a portion. Among about 460,000 clones, 80% to 90% were seen once, and the ten largest hold about 1.5%. This CDR3 is 16 amino acids long. Germline CDR1 reads SGHVS; CDR2 reads FNYEAQ. V lost 1 base to trimming and J lost 4 bases, with 13 bases between them. As to this clone: Its antigen is as yet unknown.

The clonotype originates from a person between 18 and 65 years old who received the Ad26.COV2.S COVID-19 vaccine or a placebo. Sequencing used peripheral blood, obtained in a trial of Ad26.COV2.S vaccine versus placebo. The chain is built from TRBV7-6 and TRBJ1-4; TRBD1 is a possible D gene (5 bases). CDR3 protein: CASSLGGGADNEKLFF. CDR3 DNA sequence: TGTGCCAGCAGCTTAGGGGGCGGGGCTGATAATGAAAAACTGTTTTTT.